One and the same sample provided the 27 T cell receptor beta chains below, sequenced in a study of blood T cell repertoires in COVID-19. Some clones are missing from TCRdb's copy, which holds only in-frame ones; the method was immunoSEQ multiplex PCR. The profile shows 200,000 to 250,000 clones, 88% of them singletons. Sequenced sample: peripheral blood. Source of these receptors: a man between 18 and 35 years old with active or convalescent COVID-19.

This clone was picked up a small number of times. The rearrangement joins TRBV27 to TRBJ1-3; D is possibly TRBD1 (5 bases). This CDR3 spans 15 amino acids. Per the germline V gene, CDR1 is MNHEY and CDR2 is SMNVEV (reference sequence). The V gene lost 2 bases and the J gene lost 0 bases, with 8 bases spanning the gap. The CDR3 DNA is TGTGCCAGCAGTTTACTCAGGGACTCTGGAAACACCATATATTTT. This encodes CASSLLRDSGNTIYF.

The table lists this clone with a few counts. The chain recombines TRBV21-1 with TRBJ1-1; TRBD1, the table's D call, lacks a check against the DNA. TRBV21-1 is listed as a pseudogene. CDR3 length: 13 amino acids. The CDR3 reads CASTPTGTTEAFF. The CDR3 DNA follows: TGTGCCAGCACCCCTACAGGGACCACTGAAGCTTTCTTT.

The chain has TRBV15 and TRBJ1-2, with D uncertain. Germline V lookup: CDR1 LNHNV, CDR2 YYDKDF (reference sequence). Trimming pared 2 bases from V and 2 bases from J, leaving 9 bases between. There are 14 residues in the CDR3. This CDR3 reads CATSRPNRNYGYTF. Here the CDR3 DNA reads TGTGCCACCAGCAGACCCAACAGAAACTATGGCTACACCTTC.

DNA for the CDR3: TGTGCCAGCCGAAGACAGGGCTTAGACTATGGCTACACCTTC. It codes for CASRRQGLDYGYTF. The chain uses TRBV27 and TRBJ1-2; 7 bases agree with TRBD1. This CDR3 comprises 14 residues. Germline lookup yields CDR1 MNHEY and CDR2 SMNVEV (reference sequence). Unmatched junction bases numbered 9, after V lost 8 bases and J lost 3 bases.

The chain uses TRBV9 and TRBJ1-4; D gene ambiguous. Trimming left V 4 bases short and J 5 bases short, with 12 bases between. Germline V lookup: CDR1 SGDLS, CDR2 YYNGEE. The CDR3 has 14 amino acids. CDR3 nucleotide sequence: TGTGCCAGCAGCCCGTCCCGAGTGAATGAAAAACTGTTTTTT. As protein: CASSPSRVNEKLFF.

This clone was seen just once. CDR3 in DNA: TGTGCCAGCAGCCGAAGGACTAGCGGGAGCACAGATACGCAGTATTTT. As protein: CASSRRTSGSTDTQYF. V is TRBV11-3 and J is TRBJ2-3; 11 bases match TRBD2. V shed 5 bases, J shed 0 bases, and the junction held 4 bases outside the gene matches. The CDR3 runs to 16 residues. Looked up from germline, CDR1 is SGHNT and CDR2 is YENEEA.

Only a few counts were recorded for this clone. The chain is built from TRBV19 and TRBJ2-2, with 11 bases that match TRBD2. The CDR3 runs to 16 residues. CDR1 and CDR2 (germline): LNHDA, SQIVND (reference sequence). J lost 4 bases, V lost 7 bases, and 8 bases had no gene match. The CDR3 DNA follows: TGTGCCAGTACGTTGTGGCTAGCGGGAGGCACCGGGGAGCTGTTTTTT. Its translation: CASTLWLAGGTGELFF.

The chain has TRBV5-4 and TRBJ1-1; 10 bases match TRBD1. The CDR3 spans 13 residues. V dropped 1 base and J dropped 11; count of bases not matched to a gene: 5. Germline CDR1 and CDR2: SGHNT and YYREEE (reference sequence). CDR3 nucleotide sequence: TGTGCCAGCAGCTTGCAGTCGGGACAGGGGGCTTTCTTT. This codes for CASSLQSGQGAFF. Combining the CDR3 with reference TRBV5-4 and TRBJ1-1 gives the whole variable domain ETGVTQSPTHLIKTRGQQVTLRCSSQSGHNTVSWYQQALGQGPQFIFQYYREEENGRGNFPPRFSGLQFPNYSSELNVNALELDDSALYLCASSLQSGQGAFFGQGTRLTVV.

V usage is TRBV28 and J usage is TRBJ1-2, with D perhaps matching TRBD1 (6 bases). CDR1 is MDHEN and CDR2 is SYDVKM in the germline V gene. Trimming cost V 5 bases and J 7 bases, with 20 bases left between them. The length of the CDR3 is 15 residues. The CDR3 bases are TGTGCCAGCAGTCGACGGGGGGGCTCCGTTCCTGGCTACACCTTC. Translation: CASSRRGGSVPGYTF.

This clone has a single count. The J gene is TRBJ2-7, the V gene TRBV11-2; TRBD1 is a possible D gene (6 bases). CDR1 and CDR2 (germline): SGHAT, FQNNGV. Deletions cut 5 bases from V and 1 base from J, with 15 bases between. The CDR3 sequence is 15 residues long. The CDR3 DNA reads as TGTGCCAGCAGCCAAATCCCGGACAGATCCTACGAGCAGTACTTC. Translation: CASSQIPDRSYEQYF.

This chain connects TRBV6-4 to TRBJ2-1; 7 bases are a match to TRBD2. The CDR3 has 16 residues. The junction had 12 bases not matched to a gene; V was cut back by 6 bases and J by 4 bases. Germline V gene sequence: CDR1 MRHNA, CDR2 SNTAGT. The CDR3 region has the DNA TGTGCCAGCAGGGGGGATGGGCCTAGCGGTTACAATGAGCAGTTCTTC. It specifies CASRGDGPSGYNEQFF.

CDR3 in amino acids: CASSLGDSSYNEQFF. DNA of the CDR3: TGTGCCAGCAGCTTAGGGGACAGCAGCTACAATGAGCAGTTCTTC. The chain is built from TRBV11-2 and TRBJ2-1; 7 nucleotides match TRBD1. The CDR3 extends over 15 amino acids. Germline loops: CDR1 SGHAT, CDR2 FQNNGV. The V gene end was trimmed by 1 base and the J gene end by 3 bases; junction bases not matched to a gene: 3.

In this sample, this clone turned up once. The V call is TRBV6-1, the J call TRBJ2-7; 7 bases match TRBD2. CDR3 length equals 20 residues. Trimming removed 0 bases from V and 0 bases from J; junction bases left unmatched: 17. CDR1 is MNHNS and CDR2 is SASEGT in the germline V gene. In DNA form, the CDR3 reads TGTGCCAGCAGTGAAGCGCTAAGGGGTTGGGGGGGACGCAGCTCCTACGAGCAGTACTTC. It yields the protein CASSEALRGWGGRSSYEQYF.

This chain uses TRBV6-5 with TRBJ1-4, with 8 bases lining up with TRBD1. The ends lost 4 bases at V and 2 bases at J; junction bases unmatched: 0. The CDR3 has 14 amino acids. Germline CDR1 is MNHEY and CDR2 is SVGAGI. The CDR3 nucleotides are TGTGCCAGCAGTTGGGACAGGACTAATGAAAAACTGTTTTTT. Translating gives CASSWDRTNEKLFF.

The V and J genes are TRBV30 and TRBJ2-3; 11 bases align to TRBD2. V shed 4 bases and J 5 bases; nucleotides not matched to a gene: 8. This CDR3 spans 15 amino acids. Germline V gives CDR1 GTSNPN, CDR2 SVGIG (reference sequence). CDR3 DNA: TGTGCCTGGACCAAACTAGCGGGAGCTGTAGATACGCAGTATTTT. It is translated as CAWTKLAGAVDTQYF.

The gene calls are TRBV6-5 and TRBJ1-2, with D unclear. The V end was cut by 0 bases, the J end by 3 bases, with 8 bases between. This CDR3 is built from 14 residues. Looked up from germline, CDR1 is MNHEY and CDR2 is SVGAGI. The DNA for the CDR3 is TGTGCCAGCAGTTACTCGGGCAGTTACTATGGCTACACCTTC. This encodes CASSYSGSYYGYTF.

This clone was picked up a small number of times. The V gene is TRBV7-9, the J gene TRBJ1-1; D uncertain. The length of the CDR3 is 12 residues. Germline V gene lookup returns CDR1 SEHNR and CDR2 FQNEAQ (reference sequence). The V gene lost 6 bases and the J gene lost 3 bases, with 8 bases spanning the gap. The CDR3 sequence: CASSRSDTEAFF. The CDR3 DNA sequence: TGTGCCAGCAGTCGATCAGACACTGAAGCTTTCTTT. Using reference TRBV7-9 and TRBJ1-1 for the parts outside the CDR3, the full variable domain is DTGVSQNPRHKITKRGQNVTFRCDPISEHNRLYWYRQTLGQGPEFLTYFQNEAQLEKSRLLSDRFSAERPKGSFSTLEIQRTEQGDSAMYLCASSRSDTEAFFGQGTRLTVV.

The gene calls are TRBV6-5 and TRBJ2-1; 15 nucleotides line up with TRBD2. The CDR3 totals 15 residues. Looked up from germline, CDR1 is MNHEY and CDR2 is SVGAGI. V trimming: 6 bases; J trimming: 4 bases; junction bases outside the gene matches: 1. CDR3: CASSGTSGGYNEQFF. CDR3 bases: TGTGCCAGCAGCGGGACTAGCGGGGGGTACAATGAGCAGTTCTTC.

This sequence joins TRBV6-5 and TRBJ2-7; D is possibly TRBD1 (5 bases). Germline lookup yields CDR1 MNHEY and CDR2 SVGAGI. CDR3 length equals 14 residues. V lost 0 bases to trimming and J lost 6 bases, with 12 bases between them. In nucleotides, the CDR3 is TGTGCCAGCAGTTACTCGTCAAGGGGCCGCGAGCAGTACTTC. This encodes CASSYSSRGREQYF.

V and J are TRBV24-1 and TRBJ2-7; 8 bases align to TRBD1. Trimming cost V 2 bases and J 5 bases; bases outside gene matches: 4. The germline V gene has CDR1 KGHDR and CDR2 SFDVKD. CDR3 length: 14 residues. The CDR3 nucleotides read TGTGCCACCAGTGATTCAGGGGGCTTCAACGAGCAGTACTTC. It translates to CATSDSGGFNEQYF.

The gene calls are TRBV10-3 and TRBJ2-2; 12 nucleotides agree with TRBD2. Germline V gene lookup returns CDR1 ENHRY and CDR2 SYGVKD. CDR3 length: 16 residues. Germline trimming cut 6 bases from V and 0 bases from J; bases unmatched to any gene: 2. CDR3 region: CAIRSSGRANTGELFF. The CDR3 DNA sequence: TGTGCCATCAGGTCTAGCGGGAGGGCGAACACCGGGGAGCTGTTTTTT.

The chain has TRBV9 and TRBJ2-7, with D perhaps matching TRBD1 (6 bases). The CDR3 has 15 residues. Trimming stripped 4 bases from V and 3 bases from J, with 17 bases between. CDR1 is SGDLS, CDR2 YYNGEE, per germline. The CDR3 loop reads CASSLDSGVFYEQYF. CDR3 DNA sequence: TGTGCCAGCAGCCTAGACTCAGGGGTGTTCTACGAGCAGTACTTC.

The V and J genes are TRBV25-1 and TRBJ1-5, with 9 bases aligning to TRBD1. V was pared by 6 bases and J by 4 bases, with 10 bases of the junction left unmatched. Looked up from germline, CDR1 is MGHDK and CDR2 is SYGVNS. The CDR3 is made up of 16 amino acids. CDR3 in amino acids: CASREAGTGNNQPQHF. Written as DNA, the CDR3 is TGTGCCAGCAGAGAAGCCGGGACAGGGAATAATCAGCCCCAGCATTTT.

This chain links TRBV5-1 with TRBJ2-1; 14 bases are a match to TRBD2. Trimming at V came to 4 bases and at J to 0 bases, leaving 6 bases not matched to a gene. The CDR3 runs 18 residues. Germline V lookup: CDR1 SGHRS, CDR2 YFSETQ. This CDR3 is CASSLGTSGGSSYNEQFF. For the CDR3, the DNA is TGCGCCAGCAGCCTAGGGACTAGCGGGGGTAGCTCCTACAATGAGCAGTTCTTC.

The J gene is TRBJ1-1, the V gene TRBV5-1, with TRBD1 matching over 8 bases. Per the germline V gene, CDR1 is SGHRS and CDR2 is YFSETQ. J gave up 5 bases and V 0 bases, and 6 bases lay outside the gene matches. This CDR3 is built from 15 residues. The CDR3 is CASSLGDRGGTEAFF. CDR3 in DNA: TGCGCCAGCAGCTTGGGTGACAGGGGAGGAACTGAAGCTTTCTTT.

The chain uses TRBV9 and TRBJ1-6; a possible D gene is TRBD1 (6 bases). This CDR3 is 14 amino acids long. The germline V gene has CDR1 SGDLS and CDR2 YYNGEE. V was cut by 0 bases and J by 13 bases, with 14 bases left in between. The CDR3 sequence is CASSVGDNLRPLHF. CDR3 sequence (DNA): TGTGCCAGCAGCGTAGGGGACAATTTAAGGCCCCTCCACTTT.

This clone was found a few times. The chain is built from TRBV2 and TRBJ1-2; D remains ambiguous. CDR3 length equals 11 residues. The V gene lost 8 bases and the J gene lost 4 bases, with 8 bases spanning the gap. The germline V gene has CDR1 SNHLY and CDR2 FYNNEI. The CDR3 DNA reads as TGTGCCAGCTTAGAATCCTATGGCTACACCTTC. Amino acids: CASLESYGYTF.